A single sample gave rise to the 32 T cell receptor beta chains below, sequenced in a study of T cells in Graves' hyperthyroidism and ophthalmopathy. Researchers took RNA transcripts and amplified the TCR beta CDR3 regions from them. HTBI primers were used for first-round RT-PCR of the TCR CDR3. Each CDR3 protein is one row after TCRdb ran MiXCR on the multiplex PCR reads. Altogether around 450,000 distinct CDR3 sequences are present, approximately 13% being singletons, with the ten largest covering 5.3%. The sequenced material came from blood. These TCRs come from a woman under 30 with Graves' hyperthyroidism.

This clonotype was seen more than once but under ten times. The chain employs TRBV10-3 and TRBJ1-5; D uncertain. The CDR3 runs 17 residues. Germline CDR1 and CDR2: ENHRY and SYGVKD. V lost 0 bases to trimming and J lost 1 base, with 13 bases between them. The CDR3 bases are TGTGCCATCAGTGAGTCGTTAGAAAGGTTCAGCAATCAGCCCCAGCATTTT. Translation: CAISESLERFSNQPQHF.

This clonotype was seen ten or more times. V and J are TRBV2 and TRBJ2-2, with D uncertain. This CDR3 contains 15 residues. The germline gives CDR1 SNHLY, CDR2 FYNNEI. Trimming stripped 6 bases from V and 1 base from J, with 12 bases between. The CDR3 DNA is TGTGCCAGCAGGGTCAGTGGCAGGAACACCGGGGAGCTGTTTTTT. Protein sequence: CASRVSGRNTGELFF.

This clonotype has a count of ten or more. The chain uses TRBV28 and TRBJ2-2, with a possible D match to TRBD2 (5 bases). The CDR3 length is 17 residues. With 1 base removed from V and 4 bases from J, the gap between germline ends came to 16 bases. Germline V gene lookup returns CDR1 MDHEN and CDR2 SYDVKM. CDR3 coding DNA: TGTGCCAGCAGTTTATTGGTGTTCAAAAGCGGCACCGGGGAGCTGTTTTTT. This translates into CASSLLVFKSGTGELFF.

Points on this clonotype: A junction end diverges from the germline sequence, so it may reflect a read error. This chain connects TRBV5-6 to TRBJ1-3; 8 bases are shared with TRBD1. CDR1 and CDR2 (germline): SGHDT, YYEEEE. The CDR3 is 20 residues long. The chain's CDR3 is CASSSHRDRIPFISGNTIYF. In DNA, the CDR3 is TGTGCCAGCAGCTCGCACCGGGACAGGATCCCATTTATCTCTGGAAACACCATATACTTT.

This clonotype was counted at least ten times. V usage is TRBV29-1 and J usage is TRBJ2-1; TRBD1 matches 8 bases. V lost 3 bases, J lost 3 bases, and 4 bases stayed unmatched. CDR1 SQVTM and CDR2 ANQGSEA come from the germline V gene. The CDR3 extends over 14 amino acids. CDR3 region: CSVEAGQGYNEQFF. CDR3 DNA: TGCAGCGTTGAGGCCGGACAGGGCTACAATGAGCAGTTCTTC.

This clonotype was seen a few times. The chain couples TRBV14 to TRBJ2-7, with D maybe TRBD2 (6 bases). This CDR3 contains 16 residues. In germline, CDR1 is SGHDN, CDR2 FVKESK. V shed 0 bases and J shed 0 bases, with 12 bases lying between them. The CDR3 region has the DNA TGTGCCAGCAGCCAAGACCCTAGCGCGAGCTCCTACGAGCAGTACTTC. It codes for CASSQDPSASSYEQYF.

The rearrangement uses TRBV20-1 and TRBJ2-1; 13 bases line up with TRBD2. The CDR3 is 16 residues long. The V and J ends lost 2 bases and 6 bases, in that order; junction bases with no gene match: 7. The V gene's germline CDR1 is DFQATT and CDR2 SNEGSKA (reference sequence). CDR3 sequence reads: CSARSRTSGRSNEQFF. The CDR3 nucleotides read TGCAGTGCTAGATCCCGGACTAGCGGGAGAAGCAATGAGCAGTTCTTC.

This clonotype was detected only a few times. The chain uses TRBV11-1 and TRBJ2-3; 9 bases agree with TRBD1. The CDR3 has 15 residues. V shed 5 bases, J shed 4 bases, and the junction held 7 bases outside the gene matches. CDR1 and CDR2 (germline): SGHAT, FQDESV (reference sequence). The CDR3 DNA reads TGTGCCAGCAGCCCCGGGACAGGGAGTTCAGATACGCAGTATTTT. This encodes CASSPGTGSSDTQYF.

In this sample, this clonotype turned up many times. The chain links TRBV2 to TRBJ2-7; 8 bases line up with TRBD1. From germline, CDR1 is SNHLY and CDR2 FYNNEI. CDR3 length: 15 amino acids. V shed 5 bases and J 4 bases; nucleotides not matched to a gene: 10. CDR3 protein: CASSLTGANSYEQYF. The CDR3 DNA reads as TGTGCCAGCAGTTTGACAGGGGCGAACAGTTACGAGCAGTACTTC.

This clonotype was counted at least ten times. V is TRBV11-2 and J is TRBJ1-1; 11 nucleotides align to TRBD1. Per the germline V gene, CDR1 is SGHAT and CDR2 is FQNNGV. CDR3 length: 16 residues. Germline trimming cut 0 bases from V and 4 bases from J; bases unmatched to any gene: 4. The CDR3 DNA reads TGTGCCAGCAGCTTAGAAGGACAGGGGGCGTCCACTGAAGCTTTCTTT. It specifies CASSLEGQGASTEAFF.

The chain links TRBV25-1 to TRBJ2-3; the match to TRBD1 covers 8 bases. The V segment lost 5 bases and the J segment 2 bases; nucleotides outside the gene matches: 12. The CDR3 is 17 residues long. In germline, CDR1 is MGHDK, CDR2 SYGVNS. The CDR3 bases are TGTGCCAGCAGTCGAAACAGGGGGGATTTTGCCACAGATACGCAGTATTTT. It yields the protein CASSRNRGDFATDTQYF.

A few counts support this clonotype. V is TRBV6-2 or TRBV6-3 and J is TRBJ2-6; 13 bases agree with TRBD2. This CDR3 spans 19 amino acids. CDR1 MNHEY and CDR2 SVGEGT come from the germline V gene. Trimming took 6 bases from V and 2 from J; bases not matched to a gene: 10. Written as DNA, the CDR3 is TGTGCCAGCAGCCTTCCTGGACTAGCGGGAGAACCTGGGGCCAACGTCCTGACTTTC. The encoded protein is CASSLPGLAGEPGANVLTF.

V gene TRBV6-1 combines with J gene TRBJ1-6; D unclear. The CDR3 has 16 amino acids. Germline assignment: CDR1 MNHNS and CDR2 SASEGT. V lost 8 bases, J lost 3 bases, and 17 bases lay in between. CDR3 protein: CASGSLRVLYNSPLHF. The CDR3 region has the DNA TGTGCCAGCGGATCCCTAAGGGTCCTCTATAATTCACCCCTCCACTTT.

This clonotype was seen at least ten times. This rearrangement joins TRBV7-3 to TRBJ2-3; D is perhaps TRBD2 (5 bases). Germline lookup yields CDR1 SGHTA and CDR2 FQGTGA. The CDR3 length is 14 residues. Deletions cut 7 bases from V and 1 base from J, with 12 bases between. This chain's CDR3 is CASKGAAGTDTQYF. In DNA, the CDR3 is TGTGCCAGCAAAGGAGCGGCGGGCACAGATACGCAGTATTTT.

This clonotype came up many times. The chain couples TRBV19 to TRBJ1-1; perhaps TRBD1 as D (5 bases). Trimming pared 5 bases from V and 0 bases from J, leaving 13 bases between. CDR1 LNHDA and CDR2 SQIVND come from the germline V gene (reference sequence). The CDR3 covers 15 residues. In DNA form, the CDR3 reads TGTGCCAGTAGTCCGACAGTCGGCGTGAACACTGAAGCTTTCTTT. Residues: CASSPTVGVNTEAFF.

This clonotype was counted at least ten times. The genes are TRBV24-1 and TRBJ2-5; 8 nucleotides line up with TRBD2. CDR3 size: 17 residues. Trimming took 4 bases from V and 4 from J; bases not matched to a gene: 13. The germline CDR1 and CDR2 sequences are KGHDR and SFDVKD. CDR3 DNA sequence: TGTGCCACCAGTGAGGGGGAGTCGAGCGGGAGTGCAGAGACCCAGTACTTC. It specifies CATSEGESSGSAETQYF.

The rearrangement joins TRBV9 to TRBJ2-7; unclear D gene. Germline V CDR1 and CDR2: SGDLS, YYNGEE. This CDR3 region has 14 residues. Trimming cost V 2 bases and J 1 base, with 10 bases left between them. The chain's CDR3 is CASSVGVFSYEQYF. CDR3 DNA sequence: TGTGCCAGCAGCGTTGGAGTCTTTTCCTACGAGCAGTACTTC.

V is TRBV5-1 and J is TRBJ2-1; D unresolved. V was clipped by 5 bases and J by 0 bases, with 9 bases between them. This CDR3 comprises 14 residues. Germline lookup yields CDR1 SGHRS and CDR2 YFSETQ. CDR3 region: CASSWVSSYNEQFF. The CDR3 coding sequence is TGCGCCAGCAGTTGGGTGAGCTCCTACAATGAGCAGTTCTTC.

This clonotype showed up many times. The V call is TRBV5-1, the J call TRBJ2-3; TRBD1 agrees at 10 bases. V lost 4 bases, J lost 2 bases, and 7 bases stayed unmatched. Per the germline V gene, CDR1 is SGHRS and CDR2 is YFSETQ. The CDR3 consists of 16 residues. CDR3 bases: TGCGCCAGCAGCCTCCCGGGACAGGGGTTCACAGATACGCAGTATTTT. Its translation is CASSLPGQGFTDTQYF.

This clonotype was seen only a few times. The chain couples TRBV9 to TRBJ2-3; D gene unclear. Trimming stripped 2 bases from V and 2 bases from J, with 9 bases between. The CDR3 sequence is 14 residues long. Germline values: CDR1 SGDLS, CDR2 YYNGEE. CDR3 in DNA: TGTGCCAGCAGCGTCCGGCATAACACAGATACGCAGTATTTT. It is translated as CASSVRHNTDTQYF.

The rearrangement joins TRBV10-3 to TRBJ2-1, with 9 bases that match TRBD2. Germline values: CDR1 ENHRY, CDR2 SYGVKD. The CDR3 has 17 amino acids. V dropped 0 bases and J dropped 4; count of bases not matched to a gene: 7. Written as DNA, the CDR3 is TGTGCCATCAGTGAGTCGAGAAACGCGGGAGGGTACAATGAGCAGTTCTTC. Encoded protein: CAISESRNAGGYNEQFF.

With respect to this clonotype: This may be a read error, as it is one base from a much larger clone. The chain uses TRBV6-1 and TRBJ2-5; D unclear. This CDR3 has 16 residues. Germline lookup yields CDR1 MNHNS and CDR2 SASEGT. Trimming cost V 5 bases and J 2 bases, with 18 bases left between them. The CDR3, as DNA: TGTGCCAGCAGTACGAGGTCGGCGCCGCGACAAGAGACCCAGTACTTC. Its translation: CASSTRSAPRQETQYF.

The rearrangement uses TRBV7-9 and TRBJ1-6, with D maybe TRBD1 (6 bases). Germline CDR1 is SEHNR and CDR2 is FQNEAQ (reference sequence). The CDR3 has 13 residues. V was clipped by 5 bases and J by 7 bases, with 9 bases between them. DNA of the CDR3: TGTGCCAGCAGCGGACAGATGAATTCACCCCTCCACTTT. Encoded protein: CASSGQMNSPLHF. Looking up the rest from reference TRBV7-9 and TRBJ1-6 gives the full variable domain: DTGVSQNPRHKITKRGQNVTFRCDPISEHNRLYWYRQTLGQGPEFLTYFQNEAQLEKSRLLSDRFSAERPKGSFSTLEIQRTEQGDSAMYLCASSGQMNSPLHFGNGTRLTVT.

This clonotype was seen at least ten times. The chain employs TRBV12-3 or TRBV12-4 and TRBJ2-3; a weak D match, TRBD2 (6 bases). Trimming took 2 bases from V and 2 from J, leaving 14 bases between them. This CDR3 comprises 16 residues. The CDR3 DNA is TGTGCCAGCAGTTTACACCGCGGGATCCCCACAGATACGCAGTATTTT. It encodes CASSLHRGIPTDTQYF.

This clonotype appeared a few times. V and J are TRBV5-5 and TRBJ1-3; D is unclear. This CDR3 is built from 14 residues. With 0 bases removed from V and 1 base from J, the gap between germline ends came to 5 bases. Germline CDR1 reads SGHKS; CDR2 reads YYEKEE (reference sequence). CDR3: CASSLGASGNTIYF. In DNA form, the CDR3 reads TGTGCCAGCAGCTTGGGGGCATCTGGAAACACCATATATTTT.

This chain connects TRBV19 to TRBJ1-5; maybe TRBD1 (6 bases). The CDR3 runs to 16 residues. Germline lookup yields CDR1 LNHDA and CDR2 SQIVND (reference sequence). The V end lost 5 bases, the J end lost 4 bases, and 18 bases lay between the germline ends. CDR3 DNA sequence: TGTGCCAGTAGTCTCGAGCCGGGGGCAGGGAATCAGCCCCAGCATTTT. This gives the protein CASSLEPGAGNQPQHF.

As regards this clonotype: A much more abundant neighbour one base away suggests this may be a read error. The rearrangement uses TRBV12-3 or TRBV12-4 and TRBJ1-3, with D maybe TRBD1 (6 bases). The CDR3 contains 15 residues. V lost 6 bases to trimming and J lost 7 bases, with 19 bases between them. CDR3 amino acids: CASSLQGPLSNTIYF. In nucleotides, the CDR3 is TGTGCCAGCAGCTTACAGGGACCGCTGAGTAACACCATATATTTT.

CDR3 region: CSARDPAPGPSNSPLHF. The DNA of the CDR3 is TGCAGTGCTAGAGATCCTGCACCGGGACCGAGTAATTCACCCCTCCACTTT. The V call is TRBV20-1, the J call TRBJ1-6; possible D gene TRBD1, 5 bases. With 0 bases removed from V and 6 bases from J, the gap between germline ends came to 18 bases. Germline assignment: CDR1 DFQATT and CDR2 SNEGSKA (reference sequence). The CDR3 runs to 17 residues.

This clonotype was detected a few times. CDR3 region: CATSRGYGDNQPQHF. The CDR3 nucleotides read TGTGCCACCAGCAGAGGGTACGGGGACAATCAGCCCCAGCATTTT. The chain joins TRBV15 to TRBJ1-5; D is undetermined. Trimming shortened V by 1 base and J by 3 bases, and 10 bases separated the two germline ends. This CDR3 comprises 15 residues. Germline V gives CDR1 LNHNV, CDR2 YYDKDF (reference sequence).

This clonotype was recorded at least ten times. V gene TRBV20-1 combines with J gene TRBJ2-7, with TRBD2 identical over 12 bases. V lost 6 bases to trimming and J lost 3 bases; unmatched junction nucleotides: 3. Germline lookup yields CDR1 DFQATT and CDR2 SNEGSKA (reference sequence). This CDR3 is 13 amino acids long. CDR3 sequence (DNA): TGCAGTGCGCGGACTAGCGGGAACTACGAGCAGTACTTC. This encodes CSARTSGNYEQYF.

About this clonotype: Compared with germline, one end of the junction differs, possibly owing to a read error. The chain links TRBV12-3 or TRBV12-4 to TRBJ2-3; 8 bases are shared with TRBD2. The length of the CDR3 is 15 residues. CDR3 bases: TGTGCCGGCAGTTTTGGAGCGGGAGTCACAGATACGCAGTATTTT. Its protein is CAGSFGAGVTDTQYF.

This clonotype has just a few counts. Here the CDR3 reads CASSLDTGGRNTEAFF. In nucleotides, the CDR3 is TGTGCCAGCAGCTTGGACACTGGGGGTCGGAACACTGAAGCTTTCTTT. J is TRBJ1-1 and V is TRBV5-5, with D maybe TRBD1 (5 bases). V lost 0 bases, J lost 1 base, and 13 bases lay in between. The germline V gene encodes CDR1 SGHKS and CDR2 YYEKEE (reference sequence). The CDR3 consists of 16 residues.